The 14 T cell receptor beta chains reported below all come from one sample, sequenced in a study of cytomegalovirus exposure and HLA in healthy donors. 13 Jbeta primers and 60 Vbeta primers were used for the PCR. Only in-frame clones appear in the TCRdb table, and some are missing; sequencing was by immunoSEQ multiplex PCR. The sample lists about 100,000 clones, 65% to 80% occurring once. Sequencing was carried out using PBMCs. The receptor set was obtained from a woman aged 40 to 50 in good health and CMV-seronegative.

The V call is TRBV28, the J call TRBJ1-1; 8 nucleotides agree with TRBD1. In germline, CDR1 is MDHEN, CDR2 SYDVKM. With V trimmed by 3 bases and J by 4 bases, 7 bases remained unmatched. The CDR3 is 15 residues long. CDR3 amino acids: CASSLVEQGVTEAFF. The CDR3 DNA is TGTGCCAGCAGTTTGGTAGAACAGGGGGTCACTGAAGCTTTCTTT.

The J gene is TRBJ2-5, the V gene TRBV4-2, with 7 positions matching TRBD2. This CDR3 contains 17 residues. The germline V gene has CDR1 LGHNA and CDR2 YNFKEQ. With 1 base clipped from V and 1 base from J, the junction kept 9 bases outside the gene matches. CDR3 bases: TGTGCCAGCAGCCAAGTCCTGGGGAGGGGAGTCCAAGAGACCCAGTACTTC. It is translated as CASSQVLGRGVQETQYF.

The chain links TRBV7-2 to TRBJ2-7; perhaps TRBD2 as D (6 bases). CDR3 length equals 16 residues. Germline V gene sequence: CDR1 SGHTA, CDR2 FQGNSA. V was cut by 4 bases and J by 3 bases, with 19 bases left in between. For the CDR3, the DNA is TGTGCCAGCAGCTCGAGTACCCCCCTTAGCGGCTACGAGCAGTACTTC. It codes for CASSSSTPLSGYEQYF.

The V call is TRBV5-8, the J call TRBJ1-2; TRBD1 is a possible D gene (5 bases). This CDR3 has 17 residues. V lost 6 bases and J 8 bases, leaving 29 bases between the germline ends. Per germline, CDR1 SGHTS and CDR2 YDEGEE. The CDR3 DNA reads TGTGCCAGCACCCTTGTCCAGGGTGTCATTCCATTATTAGGCTACACCTTC. Encoded protein: CASTLVQGVIPLLGYTF.

The gene calls are TRBV28 and TRBJ1-1, with D possibly being TRBD1 (5 bases). The CDR3 contains 15 residues. CDR1 MDHEN and CDR2 SYDVKM come from the germline V gene. V was cut by 5 bases and J by 1 base, with 14 bases left in between. The CDR3 here is CASSPPRASNTEAFF. The CDR3 DNA reads TGTGCCAGCAGTCCGCCCAGGGCCTCGAACACTGAAGCTTTCTTT.

The CDR3 sequence: CASSQSPGQGVYEQYF. The CDR3 bases are TGCGCCAGCAGCCAGAGCCCGGGACAGGGTGTTTACGAGCAGTACTTC. The chain combines TRBV4-3 with TRBJ2-7; 9 nucleotides agree with TRBD1. Germline V gives CDR1 LGHNA, CDR2 YSLEER. V lost 3 bases and J lost 4; bases outside the gene matches: 10. The CDR3 is made up of 16 amino acids.

The chain couples TRBV7-2 to TRBJ2-1; D remains unclear. Germline CDR1 SGHTA, CDR2 FQGNSA. The CDR3 covers 15 residues. Trimming cost V 0 bases and J 1 base, with 7 bases left between them. The CDR3 spells CASSLAAVSYNEQFF. CDR3 DNA: TGTGCCAGCAGCTTAGCGGCTGTATCCTACAATGAGCAGTTCTTC.

This chain links TRBV28 with TRBJ1-2; the D is unclear. The ends were cut back, 6 bases at V and 7 bases at J, with 12 bases in the middle. Per germline, CDR1 MDHEN and CDR2 SYDVKM. This CDR3 has 12 residues. The CDR3 DNA sequence: TGTGCCAGCAGCCCGCCCGGAGGTGGCTACACCTTC. Encoded protein: CASSPPGGGYTF.

The chain links TRBV5-8 to TRBJ1-6, with TRBD1 identical over 11 bases. This CDR3 is built from 14 residues. The V gene's germline CDR1 is SGHTS and CDR2 YDEGEE. With V trimmed by 10 bases and J by 11 bases, 11 bases remained unmatched. CDR3 sequence reads: CAGDVGTGGAPLHF. Here the CDR3 DNA reads TGTGCCGGGGACGTCGGGACAGGGGGTGCACCCCTCCACTTT.

The rearrangement joins TRBV30 to TRBJ1-2, with unresolved D. The CDR3 runs to 17 residues. Between the trimmed V and J ends, which lost 4 bases and 0 bases, there was a span of 21 bases. Germline V gene sequence: CDR1 GTSNPN, CDR2 SVGIG (reference sequence). CDR3 sequence reads: CAWMVPEDFPANYGYTF. The CDR3 region has the DNA TGTGCCTGGATGGTCCCGGAGGACTTCCCTGCTAACTATGGCTACACCTTC.

This sequence joins TRBV4-1 and TRBJ2-3; TRBD2 aligns across 10 bases. CDR1 is MGHRA, CDR2 YSYEKL, per germline. The CDR3 spans 15 residues. The trim removed 2 bases at V and 7 bases at J, leaving 6 bases unmatched. The CDR3 nucleotides read TGCGCCAGCAGCCAAACAGCGGGGGGGCAATATACGCAGTATTTT. This translates into CASSQTAGGQYTQYF.

The chain carries TRBV9 and TRBJ2-2, with 9 bases fitting TRBD1. The V gene end was trimmed by 3 bases and the J gene end by 6 bases; junction bases not matched to a gene: 6. Looked up from germline, CDR1 is SGDLS and CDR2 is YYNGEE. The CDR3 sequence is 15 residues long. The CDR3 here is CASSGGTGWAGELFF. The CDR3 region has the DNA TGTGCCAGCAGCGGAGGGACAGGGTGGGCCGGGGAGCTGTTTTTT.

The table lists this clone with a count of one. The chain recombines TRBV6-5 with TRBJ1-2, with a weak D call TRBD1 (6 bases). CDR1 is MNHEY, CDR2 SVGAGI, per germline. Trimming left V 5 bases short and J 7 bases short, with 14 bases between. The CDR3 loop spans 13 amino acids. CDR3 sequence reads: CASSALGGGGYTF. The CDR3 coding sequence is TGTGCCAGCAGTGCCCTAGGGGGTGGTGGCTACACCTTC.

The gene calls are TRBV27 and TRBJ1-1, with 9 bases lining up with TRBD1. V gave up 5 bases and J gave up 7 bases; unmatched junction bases: 8. The germline V gene has CDR1 MNHEY and CDR2 SMNVEV (reference sequence). This CDR3 has 14 residues. The DNA for the CDR3 is TGTGCCAGCAGTCCGGGACAGGGAATGGGTGAAGCTTTCTTT. It yields the protein CASSPGQGMGEAFF.